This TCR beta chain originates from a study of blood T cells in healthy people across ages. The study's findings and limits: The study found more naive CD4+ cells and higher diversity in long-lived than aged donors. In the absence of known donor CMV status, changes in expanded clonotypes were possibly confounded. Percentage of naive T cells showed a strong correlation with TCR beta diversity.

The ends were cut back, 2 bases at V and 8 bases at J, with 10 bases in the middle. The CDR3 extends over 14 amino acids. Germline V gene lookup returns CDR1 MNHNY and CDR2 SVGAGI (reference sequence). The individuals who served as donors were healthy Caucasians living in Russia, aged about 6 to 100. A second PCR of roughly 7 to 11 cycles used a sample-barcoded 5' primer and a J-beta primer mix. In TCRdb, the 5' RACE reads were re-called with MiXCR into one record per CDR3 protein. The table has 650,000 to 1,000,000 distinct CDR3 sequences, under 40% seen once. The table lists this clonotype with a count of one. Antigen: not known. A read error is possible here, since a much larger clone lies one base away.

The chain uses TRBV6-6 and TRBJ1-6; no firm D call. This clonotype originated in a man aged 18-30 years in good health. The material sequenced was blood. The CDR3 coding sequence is TGTGCCAGCAGTTACGGGGAGGGTGATTCACCCCTCCACTTT. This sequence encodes CASSYGEGDSPLHF.